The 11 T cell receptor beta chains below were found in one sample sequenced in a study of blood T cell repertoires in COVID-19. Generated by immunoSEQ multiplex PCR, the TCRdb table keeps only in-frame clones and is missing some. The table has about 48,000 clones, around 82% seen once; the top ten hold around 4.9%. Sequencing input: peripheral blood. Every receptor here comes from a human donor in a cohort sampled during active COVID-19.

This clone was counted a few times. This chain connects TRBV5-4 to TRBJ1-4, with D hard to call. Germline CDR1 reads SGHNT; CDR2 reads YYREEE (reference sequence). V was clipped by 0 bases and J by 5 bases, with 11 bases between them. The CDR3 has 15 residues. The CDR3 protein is CASSLGRGLNEKLFF. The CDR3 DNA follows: TGTGCCAGCAGCTTGGGAAGAGGCTTGAATGAAAAACTGTTTTTT.

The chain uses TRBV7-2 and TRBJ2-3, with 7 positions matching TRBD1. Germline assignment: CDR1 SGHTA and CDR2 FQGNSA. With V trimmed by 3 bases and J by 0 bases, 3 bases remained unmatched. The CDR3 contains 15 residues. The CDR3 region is CASSLTGISTDTQYF. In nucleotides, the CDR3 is TGTGCCAGCAGCTTGACAGGGATTAGCACAGATACGCAGTATTTT.

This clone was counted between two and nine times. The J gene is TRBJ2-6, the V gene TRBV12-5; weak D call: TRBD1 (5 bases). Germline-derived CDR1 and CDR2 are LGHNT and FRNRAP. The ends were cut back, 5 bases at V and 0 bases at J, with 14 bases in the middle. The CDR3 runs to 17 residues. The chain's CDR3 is CASGLGQSYSGANVLTF. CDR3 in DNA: TGTGCTAGTGGTCTCGGACAATCCTACTCTGGGGCCAACGTCCTGACTTTC. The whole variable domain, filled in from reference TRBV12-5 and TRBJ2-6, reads DARVTQTPRHKVTEMGQEVTMRCQPILGHNTVFWYRQTMMQGLELLAYFRNRAPLDDSGMPKDRFSAEMPDATLATLKIQPSEPRDSAVYFCASGLGQSYSGANVLTFGAGSRLTVL.

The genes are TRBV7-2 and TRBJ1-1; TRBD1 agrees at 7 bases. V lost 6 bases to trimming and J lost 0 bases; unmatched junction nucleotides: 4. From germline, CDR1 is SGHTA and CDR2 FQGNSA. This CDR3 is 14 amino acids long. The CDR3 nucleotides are TGTGCCAGCAGTTCGGGACAGCTGAACACTGAAGCTTTCTTT. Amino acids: CASSSGQLNTEAFF.

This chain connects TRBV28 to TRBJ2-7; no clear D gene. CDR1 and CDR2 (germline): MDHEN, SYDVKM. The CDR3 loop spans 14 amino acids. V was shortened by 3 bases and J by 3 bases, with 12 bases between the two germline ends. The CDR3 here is CASSLTNRFYEQYF. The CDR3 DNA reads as TGTGCCAGCAGTTTGACGAACAGATTCTACGAGCAGTACTTC.

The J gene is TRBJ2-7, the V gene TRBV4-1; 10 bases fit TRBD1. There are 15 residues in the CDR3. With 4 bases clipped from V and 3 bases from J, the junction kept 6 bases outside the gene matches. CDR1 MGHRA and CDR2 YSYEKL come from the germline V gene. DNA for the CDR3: TGCGCCAGCAGCCTTGGGACAGGGGAAATCTACGAGCAGTACTTC. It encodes CASSLGTGEIYEQYF.

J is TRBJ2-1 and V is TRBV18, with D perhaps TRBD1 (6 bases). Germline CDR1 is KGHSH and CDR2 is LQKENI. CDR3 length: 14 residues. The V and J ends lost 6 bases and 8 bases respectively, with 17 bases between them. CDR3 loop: CASSPGYKGDEQFF. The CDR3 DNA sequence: TGTGCCAGCTCCCCCGGGTACAAGGGGGATGAGCAGTTCTTC.

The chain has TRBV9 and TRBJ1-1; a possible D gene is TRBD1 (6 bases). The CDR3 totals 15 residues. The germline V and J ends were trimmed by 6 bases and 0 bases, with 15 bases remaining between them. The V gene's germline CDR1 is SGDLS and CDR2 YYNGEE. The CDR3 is CASTRQERMNTEAFF. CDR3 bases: TGTGCCAGCACCAGACAGGAGCGTATGAACACTGAAGCTTTCTTT. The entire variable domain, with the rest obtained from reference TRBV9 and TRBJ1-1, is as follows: DSGVTQTPKHLITATGQRVTLRCSPRSGDLSVYWYQQSLDQGLQFLIQYYNGEERAKGNILERFSAQQFPDLHSELNLSSLELGDSALYFCASTRQERMNTEAFFGQGTRLTVV.

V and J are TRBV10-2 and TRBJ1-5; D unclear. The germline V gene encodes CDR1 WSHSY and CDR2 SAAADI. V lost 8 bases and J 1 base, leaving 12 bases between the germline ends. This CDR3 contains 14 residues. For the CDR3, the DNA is TGCGCCAGCCGGTGGGGAGGAAGCAATCAGCCCCAGCATTTT. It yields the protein CASRWGGSNQPQHF.

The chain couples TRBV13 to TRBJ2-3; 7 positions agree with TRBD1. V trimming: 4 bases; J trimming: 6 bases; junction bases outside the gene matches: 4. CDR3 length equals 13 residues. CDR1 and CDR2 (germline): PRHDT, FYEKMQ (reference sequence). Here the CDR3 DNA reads TGTGCCAGCAGCTGGCGACAGGGTGATACGCAGTATTTT. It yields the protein CASSWRQGDTQYF.

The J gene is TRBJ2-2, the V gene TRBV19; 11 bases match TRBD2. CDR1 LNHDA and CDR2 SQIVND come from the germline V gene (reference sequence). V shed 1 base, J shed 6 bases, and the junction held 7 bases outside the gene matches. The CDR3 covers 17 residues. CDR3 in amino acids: CASSIGGSGGASGELFF. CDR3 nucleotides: TGTGCCAGTAGTATAGGCGGTAGCGGGGGGGCCTCCGGGGAGCTGTTTTTT.